The subject of this entry is one TCR beta chain. The antigen is undetermined. Per the germline V gene, CDR1 is SGHRS and CDR2 is YFSETQ. With V trimmed by 4 bases and J by 3 bases, 4 bases remained unmatched. The CDR3 consists of 15 residues. The data belong to a study of radiation and T cells in renal cell carcinoma. Stated time point: blood 2 weeks post-SBRT. The sample's treatment: 15 Gy SBRT to primary tumor, nephrectomy 4 weeks later. Serial blood draws occurred at baseline and 2 and 4 weeks post-SBRT. Assay used: immunoSEQ multiplex PCR; TCRdb lists only in-frame clones, some missing. The data show roughly 130,000 clones, 75% to 85% seen once. The study's findings and limits: Top tumor clonotypes rose in blood 2 weeks post-radiation, then contracted.

The source of this sequence is an older woman with renal cell carcinoma. The sequencing here drew on blood, taken from a patient whose treatment included radiotherapy and nephrectomy. The genes are TRBV5-1 and TRBJ1-3; 10 bases fit TRBD1. CDR3 in amino acids: CASSVDRGLGNTIYF. Here the CDR3 DNA reads TGCGCCAGCAGCGTTGACAGGGGGCTTGGAAACACCATATATTTT. Full variable domain (remainder filled in from reference TRBV5-1 and TRBJ1-3): KAGVTQTPRYLIKTRGQQVTLSCSPISGHRSVSWYQQTPGQGLQFLFEYFSETQRNKGNFPGRFSGRQFSNSRSEMNVSTLELGDSALYLCASSVDRGLGNTIYFGEGSWLTVV.